A selection of T cell receptor beta chains follows, all from one sample in a study of OX40 agonist ivuxolimab in advanced cancers. TCRdb's table, derived via immunoSEQ multiplex PCR, lists solely in-frame clones and lacks some. The sample contains roughly 90,000 clones, roughly nine tenths of which appear only once. The sequenced sample was CD4+ or CD8+ T cells sorted from blood, obtained in a trial of the OX40 agonist ivuxolimab. The receptors shown here come from an adult with an advanced solid tumor such as melanoma, head and neck, liver or kidney cancer. Both conserved end residues are part of each CDR3. The D gene is left open where the match is weak. Clone sizes are given selectively: once, few, many, or a class where the clone is expanded.

cdr3_aa | cdr3_nt | d_call | j_call | clone_size | v_call
CASREGVDHNEQFF | TGTGCCAGCAGAGAGGGGGTTGATCACAATGAGCAGTTCTTC | . | TRBJ2-1 | . | TRBV28
CASSSPAGVSSYEQYF | TGTGCCAGCAGTTCACCTGCAGGGGTTAGCTCCTACGAGCAGTACTTC | . | TRBJ2-7 | . | TRBV28
CAWSWSGNTGELFF | TGTGCCTGGAGTTGGAGCGGGAACACCGGGGAGCTGTTTTTT | . | TRBJ2-2 | . | TRBV30
CASSIGASWNTEAFF | TGTGCCAGTAGTATAGGGGCCAGCTGGAACACTGAAGCTTTCTTT | . | TRBJ1-1 | . | TRBV19
CASSFLSSGRATDNEQFF | TGCGCCAGCAGCTTTCTGTCTAGCGGGAGGGCCACAGACAATGAGCAGTTCTTC | TRBD2 | TRBJ2-1 | . | TRBV5-1
CASSMGGQYNSPLHF | TGCGCCAGCAGCATGGGCGGACAGTATAATTCACCCCTCCACTTT | . | TRBJ1-6 | . | TRBV5-1
CASSLRSGYGYTF | TGTGCCAGCAGCCTAAGGTCTGGCTATGGCTACACCTTC | . | TRBJ1-2 | . | TRBV28
CASKGREWSDTQYF | TGTGCCAGCAAAGGGCGGGAGTGGTCAGATACGCAGTATTTT | TRBD2 | TRBJ2-3 | . | TRBV9
CASSLGGTGETQYF | TGTGCCAGCAGCTTAGGCGGAACTGGGGAGACCCAGTACTTC | . | TRBJ2-5 | . | TRBV11-3
CASKSDSNQPQHF | TGTGCCAGCAAATCGGATAGCAATCAGCCCCAGCATTTT | . | TRBJ1-5 | . | TRBV6-5
CASSRGLAGEGQETQYF | TGTGCCAGCAGCCGAGGACTAGCGGGAGAGGGGCAAGAGACCCAGTACTTC | TRBD2 | TRBJ2-5 | . | TRBV7-9
CASSFARGLADTQYF | TGCGCCAGCAGCTTTGCGAGGGGGCTTGCAGATACGCAGTATTTT | TRBD1 | TRBJ2-3 | . | TRBV5-1
CASSLGTSRETQYF | TGTGCCAGCAGCTTAGGAACTAGCAGAGAGACCCAGTACTTC | . | TRBJ2-5 | . | TRBV11-2
CASSSGGGRGDEQYF | TGTGCCAGCAGCTCTGGGGGAGGGCGGGGCGACGAGCAGTACTTC | TRBD2 | TRBJ2-7 | . | TRBV7-8
CASSTRQGNTIYF | TGTGCCAGCAGCACTCGACAGGGAAACACCATATATTTT | . | TRBJ1-3 | . | TRBV7-6
CASRDRAYYGYTF | TGTGCCAGTAGAGACAGGGCCTACTATGGCTACACCTTC | TRBD1 | TRBJ1-2 | . | TRBV19
CASSLGPHSGNTIYF | TGTGCCAGCAGCTTAGGGCCCCACTCTGGAAACACCATATATTTT | . | TRBJ1-3 | . | TRBV7-9
CASSPRDSHPYSNQPQHF | TGTGCCAGCAGCCCTAGGGACAGCCACCCCTATAGCAATCAGCCCCAGCATTTT | . | TRBJ1-5 | . | TRBV21-1
CASSGEGRPTDTQYF | TGTGCCAGCTCGGGGGAGGGGCGGCCCACAGATACGCAGTATTTT | TRBD2 | TRBJ2-3 | . | TRBV11-1
CASSSLGSTEAFF | TGTGCCAGCAGCTCGTTAGGGAGCACTGAAGCTTTCTTT | . | TRBJ1-1 | . | TRBV7-3
CASSLDPANEQYF | TGTGCCAGCAGTCTGGACCCAGCAAACGAGCAGTACTTC | . | TRBJ2-7 | . | TRBV7-9
CASSGRSSYNEQFF | TGTGCCAGCAGCGGACGGAGCTCCTACAATGAGCAGTTCTTC | . | TRBJ2-1 | . | TRBV13
CASSSESGLRNNEQFF | TGTGCCAGCAGTTCCGAGAGCGGGCTAAGGAACAATGAGCAGTTCTTC | . | TRBJ2-1 | once | TRBV27
CASSLIGANEQFF | TGTGCCAGCAGCTTAATAGGGGCCAATGAGCAGTTCTTC | . | TRBJ2-1 | . | TRBV7-3
CASSEVFRNTEAFF | TGTGCCAGCAGTGAAGTGTTCAGGAACACTGAAGCTTTCTTT | . | TRBJ1-1 | . | TRBV6-1